This is a list of T cell receptor beta chains from one sample in a study of PD-1 blockade in classical Hodgkin lymphoma. Libraries were prepared by immunoSEQ multiplex PCR; TCRdb keeps only in-frame clonotypes and omits some of them. Of under 20,000 clones in the sample, 76% are singletons; the top ten hold 40%. The sample was peripheral blood mononuclear cells (PBMCs), taken before the fourth cycle of nivolumab. The receptor source for this set is a human donor with classical Hodgkin lymphoma. The CDR3 runs from the conserved cysteine through the conserved F or W. A D gene is named only where the DNA matches it firmly. The listing skips clone size in some rows; elsewhere it reads once, few, many or a size class.

clone_size,j_call,v_call,d_call,cdr3_aa,cdr3_nt
.,TRBJ2-5,TRBV5-6,TRBD2,CASSLVAEVAGGYETQYF,TGTGCCAGCAGCTTGGTCGCTGAGGTAGCGGGGGGCTATGAGACCCAGTACTTC
.,TRBJ1-1,TRBV4-3,.,CASSQGTGMNTEAFF,TGCGCCAGCAGCCAAGGAACAGGGATGAACACTGAAGCTTTCTTT
.,TRBJ2-7,TRBV19,TRBD2,CASSTSGRTTEQYF,TGTGCCAGTAGTACTAGCGGGAGGACTACCGAGCAGTACTTC
.,TRBJ1-2,TRBV29-1,.,CSVGLSTKGYTF,TGCAGCGTCGGGCTATCAACTAAGGGCTACACCTTC
.,TRBJ2-7,TRBV5-1,.,CASSLAVQGSGYEQYF,TGCGCCAGCAGCTTGGCCGTACAGGGCTCCGGATACGAGCAGTACTTC
.,TRBJ2-7,TRBV5-5,.,CASSRTGFDYEQYF,TGTGCCAGCAGCCGTACAGGGTTCGACTACGAGCAGTACTTC
.,TRBJ1-5,TRBV6-1,TRBD1,CASRAGQGENQPQHF,TGTGCCAGCAGGGCCGGACAGGGGGAAAATCAGCCCCAGCATTTT
.,TRBJ2-4,TRBV2,TRBD1,CASSEPGTVNIQYF,TGTGCCAGCAGTGAACCAGGGACAGTAAACATTCAGTACTTC
.,TRBJ1-2,TRBV19,TRBD1,CAGSGGGYGYTF,TGTGCCGGATCAGGGGGGGGCTATGGCTACACCTTC
.,TRBJ2-2,TRBV5-1,.,CASSSYGPVGELFF,TGCGCCAGCAGCTCCTACGGACCGGTGGGAGAGCTGTTTTTT
.,TRBJ1-3,TRBV7-2,.,CASSGTRGLGNTIYF,TGTGCCAGCAGCGGTACCCGGGGGCTTGGAAACACCATATATTTT
few,TRBJ1-1,TRBV7-2,.,CASSIRQGATEAFF,TGTGCCAGCAGCATCCGACAAGGTGCGACTGAAGCTTTCTTT
.,TRBJ1-2,TRBV4-3,.,CASSQDADYGYTF,TGCGCCAGCAGCCAAGACGCGGACTATGGCTACACCTTC
.,TRBJ2-7,TRBV14,.,CASSLDSFYEQYF,TGTGCCAGCAGCCTGGACAGTTTCTACGAGCAGTACTTC
few,TRBJ2-5,TRBV30,TRBD1,CAWGTGAYQETQYF,TGTGCCTGGGGGACAGGGGCGTACCAAGAGACCCAGTACTTC
.,TRBJ1-1,TRBV2,.,CASSTNTEAFF,TGTGCCAGCAGTACGAACACTGAAGCTTTCTTT
.,TRBJ1-3,TRBV21-1,.,CASSSYVLQHARNTIYF,TGTGCCAGCAGCTCCTATGTACTACAACACGCACGAAACACCATATATTTT
.,TRBJ2-1,TRBV5-1,.,CASSLTISYNEQFF,TGCGCCAGCAGCTTGACAATCTCCTACAATGAGCAGTTCTTC
.,TRBJ1-1,TRBV30,.,CAWSPALAEAFF,TGTGCCTGGAGTCCGGCGTTGGCTGAAGCTTTCTTT
.,TRBJ2-3,TRBV10-1,.,CASSETRSTDTQYF,TGCGCCAGCAGTGAAACGAGGAGCACAGATACGCAGTATTTT
.,TRBJ1-1,TRBV14,TRBD1,CASSFWTGEDTEAFF,TGTGCCAGCAGCTTTTGGACAGGGGAGGACACTGAAGCTTTCTTT